Each of the 8 T cell receptor beta chains below was sequenced from the same sample in a study of T cells in Graves' hyperthyroidism and ophthalmopathy (dated by TCRdb to about 2019). Libraries were made using multiplex PCR. TCRdb records Illumina HiSeq 2000 as the sequencer. The TCR beta CDR3 regions were amplified from the RNA transcripts. For the first round of RT-PCR on the TCR CDR3, the HTBI primer set was used together with the Qiagen OneStep RT-PCR kit. TCRdb cleaned the public reads at Q25 with fastp, built clones with MiXCR and kept in-frame beta chains. A single entry per CDR3 protein holds the most common genes and DNA from its merged rows. The sample data list around 390,000 distinct CDR3 sequences, and roughly 15% of these were observed just once. The top ten clones comprise less than 20% of the sample. Source material: blood. These receptors came from a woman aged 25 to 39 with Graves' ophthalmopathy.

The chain uses TRBV4-1 and TRBJ2-2; 11 bases agree with TRBD2. CDR1 and CDR2 from the germline V gene are MGHRA and YSYEKL. V gave up 1 base and J gave up 6 bases; unmatched junction bases: 10. CDR3 length equals 18 residues. The CDR3 region has the DNA TGCGCCAGCAGCCAAGGGGTCGTAGCGGGGGGGCCCGCCGGGGAGCTGTTTTTT. Its translation is CASSQGVVAGGPAGELFF.

At least ten counts were recorded for this clonotype. J is TRBJ1-2 and V is TRBV29-1; D not certain. CDR3 length: 17 residues. The germline V and J ends were trimmed by 6 bases and 3 bases, with 26 bases remaining between them. The germline V gene has CDR1 SQVTM and CDR2 ANQGSEA. In nucleotides, the CDR3 is TGCAGCGTCCCCGCCCCCGCAGGCGCCCCCGGCGACTATGGCTACACCTTC. It yields the protein CSVPAPAGAPGDYGYTF.

The table lists this clonotype with many counts. The V gene is TRBV20-1, the J gene TRBJ1-1; TRBD1 agrees at 8 bases. J was trimmed by 4 bases and V by 2 bases; bases with no gene match: 9. This CDR3 has 15 residues. The germline CDR1 and CDR2 sequences are DFQATT and SNEGSKA (reference sequence). The CDR3 DNA is TGCAGTGCTAGAAACCGACGGACAGGGACCACTGAAGCTTTCTTT. Protein: CSARNRRTGTTEAFF.

This clonotype was observed at least ten times. The gene calls are TRBV7-2 and TRBJ1-2; D is unresolved. This CDR3 is 14 amino acids long. Per the germline V gene, CDR1 is SGHTA and CDR2 is FQGNSA. V lost 1 base and J lost 8, with 14 bases in between. CDR3 DNA sequence: TGTGCCAGCAGCTTAGTAGCAGTACACCGGGGCTACACCTTC. Translated: CASSLVAVHRGYTF.

Ten or more counts support this clonotype. This rearrangement joins TRBV29-1 to TRBJ2-7, with D possibly called TRBD1 or TRBD2 (6 bases each). The CDR3 consists of 13 residues. Trimming removed 5 bases from V and 3 bases from J, with 14 bases in between. The germline V gene encodes CDR1 SQVTM and CDR2 ANQGSEA. In DNA form, the CDR3 reads TGCAGCGTTAGAAGGGGGGACCTCTACGAGCAGTACTTC. The encoded protein is CSVRRGDLYEQYF.

This clonotype was seen ten or more times. This sequence joins TRBV7-3 and TRBJ1-5; perhaps TRBD1 as D (5 bases). Trimming stripped 2 bases from V and 6 bases from J, with 26 bases between. CDR3 length: 19 amino acids. Per germline, CDR1 SGHTA and CDR2 FQGTGA. Here the CDR3 reads CASSLDSRQGPSGFQPQHF. The CDR3 coding sequence is TGTGCCAGCAGCTTAGATTCTCGTCAGGGCCCGAGCGGTTTTCAGCCCCAGCATTTT. Full variable domain (remainder filled in from reference TRBV7-3 and TRBJ1-5): GAGVSQTPSNKVTEKGKYVELRCDPISGHTALYWYRQSLGQGPEFLIYFQGTGAADDSGLPNDRFFAVRPEGSVSTLKIQRTERGDSAVYLCASSLDSRQGPSGFQPQHFGDGTRLSIL.

Details on this clonotype: A much bigger clone sits one base away, suggesting this may be a read error. The chain recombines TRBV20-1 with TRBJ2-5; D perhaps matches TRBD1 (6 bases). Trimming took off 3 bases at V and 4 bases at J, with 18 bases between the two ends. Germline CDR1 is DFQATT and CDR2 is SNEGSKA (reference sequence). The CDR3 runs 15 residues. CDR3 region: CSASSMDSLRETQYF. Here the CDR3 DNA reads TGCAGTGCTAGCTCCATGGACAGCTTACGAGAGACCCAGTACTTC.

This clonotype was found many times. J is TRBJ2-3 and V is TRBV3-1, with 12 positions matching TRBD2. Germline V gene lookup returns CDR1 LGHDT and CDR2 YNNKEL (reference sequence). The CDR3 sequence is 16 residues long. V shed 1 base, J shed 2 bases, and the junction held 1 base outside the gene matches. In DNA, the CDR3 is TGTGCCAGCAGCCAAGGACTAGCGGGGGTCACAGATACGCAGTATTTT. Translating gives CASSQGLAGVTDTQYF.